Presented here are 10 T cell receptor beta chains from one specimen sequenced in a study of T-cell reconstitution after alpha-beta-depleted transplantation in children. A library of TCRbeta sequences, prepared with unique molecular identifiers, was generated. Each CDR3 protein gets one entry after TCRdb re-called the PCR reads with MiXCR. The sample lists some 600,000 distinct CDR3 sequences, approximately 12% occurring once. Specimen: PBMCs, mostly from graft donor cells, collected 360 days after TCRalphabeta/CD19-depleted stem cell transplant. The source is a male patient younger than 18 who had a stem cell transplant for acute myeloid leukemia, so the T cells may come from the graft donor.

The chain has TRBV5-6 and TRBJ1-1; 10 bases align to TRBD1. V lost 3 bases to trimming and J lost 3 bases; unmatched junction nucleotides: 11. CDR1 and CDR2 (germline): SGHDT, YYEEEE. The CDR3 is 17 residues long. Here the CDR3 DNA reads TGTGCCAGCAGCTGGGGACAGGGGAGTTTTGGAGACACTGAAGCTTTCTTT. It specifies CASSWGQGSFGDTEAFF.

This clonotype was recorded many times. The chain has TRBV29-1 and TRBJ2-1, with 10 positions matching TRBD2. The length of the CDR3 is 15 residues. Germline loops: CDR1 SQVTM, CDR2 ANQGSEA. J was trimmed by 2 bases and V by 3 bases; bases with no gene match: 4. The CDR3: CSVDPLAGAYNEQFF. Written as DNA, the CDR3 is TGCAGCGTTGACCCCCTAGCGGGAGCCTACAATGAGCAGTTCTTC.

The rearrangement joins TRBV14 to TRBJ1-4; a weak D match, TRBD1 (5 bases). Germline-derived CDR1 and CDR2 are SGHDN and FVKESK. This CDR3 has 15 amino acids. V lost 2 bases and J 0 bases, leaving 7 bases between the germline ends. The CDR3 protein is CASSQYRTTNEKLFF. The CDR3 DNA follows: TGTGCCAGCAGCCAATACAGGACAACTAATGAAAAACTGTTTTTT.

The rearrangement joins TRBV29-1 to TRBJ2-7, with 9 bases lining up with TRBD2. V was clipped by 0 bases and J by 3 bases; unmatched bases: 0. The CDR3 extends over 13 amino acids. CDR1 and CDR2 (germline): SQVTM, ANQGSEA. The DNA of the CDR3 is TGCAGCGTTGAAGATAGCGGGAGCTACGAGCAGTACTTC. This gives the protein CSVEDSGSYEQYF.

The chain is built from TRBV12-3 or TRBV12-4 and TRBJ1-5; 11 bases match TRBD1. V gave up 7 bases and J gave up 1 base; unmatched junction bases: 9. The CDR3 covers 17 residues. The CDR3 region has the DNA TGTGCCAGCAACCCGGGACAGGGGGTTCGGAGCAATCAGCCCCAGCATTTT. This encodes CASNPGQGVRSNQPQHF.

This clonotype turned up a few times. The CDR3 region has the DNA TGTGCCAGCAGCCAAGAAGGCGGAGCGACCCACGAGACCCAGTACTTC. Encoded protein: CASSQEGGATHETQYF. This rearrangement joins TRBV4-2 to TRBJ2-5; D remains ambiguous. The germline V gene encodes CDR1 LGHNA and CDR2 YNFKEQ. Trimming cost V 0 bases and J 5 bases, with 16 bases left between them. CDR3 length: 16 residues.

The chain's CDR3 is CASSPQGAVSSYEQYF. The CDR3 bases are TGTGCCAGCAGCCCCCAGGGGGCGGTCAGCTCCTACGAGCAGTACTTC. The chain employs TRBV7-9 and TRBJ2-7, with 8 bases aligning to TRBD1. The CDR3 has 16 residues. V lost 5 bases and J lost 0; bases outside the gene matches: 9. Germline-derived CDR1 and CDR2 are SEHNR and FQNEAQ (reference sequence). Full variable domain (rest looked up from reference TRBV7-9 and TRBJ2-7): DTGVSQNPRHKITKRGQNVTFRCDPISEHNRLYWYRQTLGQGPEFLTYFQNEAQLEKSRLLSDRFSAERPKGSFSTLEIQRTEQGDSAMYLCASSPQGAVSSYEQYFGPGTRLTVT.

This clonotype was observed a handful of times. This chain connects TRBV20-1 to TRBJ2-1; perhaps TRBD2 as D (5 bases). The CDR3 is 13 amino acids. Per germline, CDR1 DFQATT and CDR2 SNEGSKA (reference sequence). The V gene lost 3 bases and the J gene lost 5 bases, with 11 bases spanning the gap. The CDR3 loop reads CSARGSVDNEQFF. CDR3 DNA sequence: TGCAGTGCTAGGGGGAGCGTTGACAATGAGCAGTTCTTC.

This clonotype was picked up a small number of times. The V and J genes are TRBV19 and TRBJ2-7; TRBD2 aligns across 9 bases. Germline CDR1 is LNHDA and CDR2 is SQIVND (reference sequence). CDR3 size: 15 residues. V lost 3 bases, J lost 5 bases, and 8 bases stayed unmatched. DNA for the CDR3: TGTGCCAGTAGTATTGTCCTAGCGGGAATCGACGAGCAGTACTTC. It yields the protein CASSIVLAGIDEQYF.

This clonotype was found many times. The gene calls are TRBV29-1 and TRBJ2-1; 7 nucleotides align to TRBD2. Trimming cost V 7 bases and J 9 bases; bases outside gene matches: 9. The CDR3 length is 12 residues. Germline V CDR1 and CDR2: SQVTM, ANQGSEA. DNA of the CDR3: TGCAGCGGGGGGGGAGGGCCCGGTGAGCAGTTCTTC. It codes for CSGGGGPGEQFF.